Presented here are 18 T cell receptor beta chains from one specimen sequenced in a study of T cell responses to AZD1222 COVID-19 vaccine. Assay: immunoSEQ multiplex PCR; the TCRdb copy retains only in-frame clones and omits some. This sample yields approximately 80,000 clones, of which 75% to 90% are seen a single time; 4.5% to 6% belongs to the top ten. Here the sequenced sample was peripheral blood, taken on day 0 of AZD1222 vaccination. The receptors derive from an adult in good health.

This clone was seen just once. This chain joins TRBV7-9 and TRBJ1-2; tentative D call: TRBD1 (6 bases). The V and J ends lost 5 bases and 8 bases respectively, with 15 bases between them. This CDR3 has 13 amino acids. Germline V gene lookup returns CDR1 SEHNR and CDR2 FQNEAQ (reference sequence). For the CDR3, the DNA is TGTGCCAGCAGCCCAGACAGGCGGTACGGCTACACCTTC. This codes for CASSPDRRYGYTF.

The chain recombines TRBV19 with TRBJ1-5; 7 nucleotides align to TRBD1. CDR1 LNHDA and CDR2 SQIVND come from the germline V gene (reference sequence). The CDR3 contains 15 residues. V lost 7 bases to trimming and J lost 6 bases; unmatched junction nucleotides: 12. The CDR3 sequence is CASTSSGGWSQPQHF. As DNA, the CDR3 is TGTGCCAGTACCTCCTCAGGGGGATGGAGTCAGCCCCAGCATTTT.

V usage is TRBV7-6 and J usage is TRBJ2-3; 12 positions agree with TRBD2. Per germline, CDR1 SGHVS and CDR2 FNYEAQ. The V and J ends lost 2 bases and 2 bases, in that order; junction bases with no gene match: 2. The CDR3 totals 16 residues. CDR3 region: CASSLLAGGYTDTQYF. The CDR3 nucleotides read TGTGCCAGCAGCTTACTAGCGGGGGGGTACACAGATACGCAGTATTTT.

This clone was observed once. This chain uses TRBV30 with TRBJ1-2; no clear D. This CDR3 has 16 residues. Per the germline V gene, CDR1 is GTSNPN and CDR2 is SVGIG (reference sequence). Between the trimmed V and J ends, which lost 5 bases and 8 bases, there was a span of 27 bases. DNA for the CDR3: TGTGCCTGGGGTAGGATCGGCGGATCAAGTACCTGGGGCTACACCTTC. Translation: CAWGRIGGSSTWGYTF. The variable domain in full, with the rest retrieved from reference TRBV30 and TRBJ1-2, is SQTIHQWPATLVQPVGSPLSLECTVEGTSNPNLYWYRQAAGRGLQLLFYSVGIGQISSEVPQNLSASRPQDRQFILSSKKLLLSDSGFYLCAWGRIGGSSTWGYTFGSGTRLTVV.

The chain recombines TRBV3-1 (or the pseudogene TRBV3-2) with TRBJ2-3; TRBD2 agrees at 7 bases. With 3 bases clipped from V and 10 bases from J, the junction kept 7 bases outside the gene matches. In germline, CDR1 is LGHDT, CDR2 YNNKEL (reference sequence). CDR3 size: 13 residues. The CDR3, as DNA: TGTGCCAGCAGCCAGCAGACGGCGGGGGCGCAGTATTTT. Its protein is CASSQQTAGAQYF.

The chain combines TRBV5-6 with TRBJ1-4; no clear D gene. V gave up 1 base and J gave up 0 bases, with 10 bases separating them. Germline-derived CDR1 and CDR2 are SGHDT and YYEEEE. The length of the CDR3 is 16 residues. CDR3 DNA: TGTGCCAGCAGCTTGTTTGAGAGGGCAACTAATGAAAAACTGTTTTTT. It encodes CASSLFERATNEKLFF.

The rearrangement uses TRBV11-2 and TRBJ1-2, with a weak D call TRBD1 (5 bases). Between the trimmed V and J ends, which lost 7 bases and 4 bases, there was a span of 16 bases. This CDR3 has 14 amino acids. The germline gives CDR1 SGHAT, CDR2 FQNNGV. CDR3 protein: CASTLGPGGYGYTF. The CDR3 nucleotides read TGTGCCAGCACCCTCGGGCCCGGGGGCTATGGCTACACCTTC. Full variable domain (rest looked up from reference TRBV11-2 and TRBJ1-2): EAGVAQSPRYKIIEKRQSVAFWCNPISGHATLYWYQQILGQGPKLLIQFQNNGVVDDSQLPKDRFSAERLKGVDSTLKIQPAKLEDSAVYLCASTLGPGGYGYTFGSGTRLTVV.

This clone was counted a single time. The chain joins TRBV5-5 to TRBJ1-1; D possibly corresponds to TRBD1 (6 bases). The CDR3 consists of 15 residues. The germline CDR1 and CDR2 sequences are SGHKS and YYEKEE (reference sequence). With 4 bases removed from V and 0 bases from J, the gap between germline ends came to 13 bases. The CDR3 region has the DNA TGTGCCAGCAGCACGACAGGAATTCTGAACACTGAAGCTTTCTTT. It codes for CASSTTGILNTEAFF.

V gene TRBV10-3 combines with J gene TRBJ2-3; 8 nucleotides line up with TRBD1. This CDR3 has 15 residues. CDR1 is ENHRY and CDR2 is SYGVKD in the germline V gene. Trimming cost V 6 bases and J 4 bases; bases outside gene matches: 9. The CDR3 loop reads CAIRPRQGQADTQYF. For the CDR3, the DNA is TGTGCCATCAGACCCCGACAGGGGCAAGCAGATACGCAGTATTTT.

The chain is built from TRBV7-3 and TRBJ1-1, with a possible D match to TRBD1 (6 bases). Germline CDR1 SGHTA, CDR2 FQGTGA. The CDR3 runs to 14 residues. Between the trimmed V and J ends, which lost 5 bases and 0 bases, there was a span of 10 bases. DNA for the CDR3: TGTGCCAGCAGCCCCGACAGGATGAACACTGAAGCTTTCTTT. It yields the protein CASSPDRMNTEAFF.

The chain couples TRBV12-3 or TRBV12-4 to TRBJ2-1; no definite D call. V was trimmed by 3 bases and J by 9 bases, leaving 12 bases between them. This CDR3 has 13 amino acids. CDR3 in DNA: TGTGCCAGCAGTTTCCGTGGGTCGGGTGAGCAGTTCTTC. It specifies CASSFRGSGEQFF.

The chain recombines TRBV5-1 with TRBJ2-7; TRBD1 matches at 9 bases. From germline, CDR1 is SGHRS and CDR2 YFSETQ. With 4 bases clipped from V and 0 bases from J, the junction kept 8 bases outside the gene matches. CDR3 length: 16 residues. The CDR3 here is CASSPGGTGLSYEQYF. CDR3 in DNA: TGCGCCAGCAGCCCCGGTGGGACAGGGCTCTCCTACGAGCAGTACTTC. Together with reference TRBV5-1 and TRBJ2-7, the CDR3 gives the full variable domain: KAGVTQTPRYLIKTRGQQVTLSCSPISGHRSVSWYQQTPGQGLQFLFEYFSETQRNKGNFPGRFSGRQFSNSRSEMNVSTLELGDSALYLCASSPGGTGLSYEQYFGPGTRLTVT.

The genes are TRBV18 and TRBJ2-7, with 9 bases lining up with TRBD2. V trimming: 1 base; J trimming: 3 bases; junction bases outside the gene matches: 7. Germline V gene data show CDR1 as KGHSH and CDR2 as LQKENI. This CDR3 contains 16 residues. This CDR3 is CASSPLSLAGHYEQYF. The CDR3 DNA reads as TGTGCCAGCTCACCACTCTCTCTAGCGGGGCACTACGAGCAGTACTTC.

This chain joins TRBV15 and TRBJ2-7, with D perhaps matching TRBD1 (5 bases). The CDR3 sequence is 15 residues long. Trimming removed 1 base at V and 2 bases at J, with 12 bases between. Germline CDR1 is LNHNV and CDR2 is YYDKDF (reference sequence). Here the CDR3 reads CATSRGETATYEQYF. CDR3 sequence (DNA): TGTGCCACCAGCAGAGGCGAGACAGCCACCTACGAGCAGTACTTC. The whole variable domain, filled in from reference TRBV15 and TRBJ2-7, reads DAMVIQNPRYQVTQFGKPVTLSCSQTLNHNVMYWYQQKSSQAPKLLFHYYDKDFNNEADTPDNFQSRRPNTSFCFLDIRSPGLGDTAMYLCATSRGETATYEQYFGPGTRLTVT.

V usage is TRBV19 and J usage is TRBJ1-4; 10 positions match TRBD1. The length of the CDR3 is 15 residues. The germline V gene has CDR1 LNHDA and CDR2 SQIVND (reference sequence). Germline trimming cut 4 bases from V and 8 bases from J; bases unmatched to any gene: 7. CDR3 loop: CASSTAGTGAEKLFF. CDR3 coding DNA: TGTGCCAGTAGTACAGCCGGGACAGGGGCAGAAAAACTGTTTTTT.

The chain couples TRBV28 to TRBJ1-2, with a possible D match to TRBD1 (5 bases). CDR1 and CDR2 from the germline V gene are MDHEN and SYDVKM. The CDR3 length is 17 residues. The V end was cut by 6 bases, the J end by 2 bases, with 22 bases between. CDR3 in amino acids: CASRASPRGAQNYGYTF. The CDR3 DNA follows: TGTGCCAGCAGAGCCTCTCCAAGGGGTGCCCAGAACTATGGCTACACCTTC.

The rearrangement joins TRBV4-1 to TRBJ1-6; D ambiguous. The CDR3 spans 15 residues. CDR1 and CDR2 from the germline V gene are MGHRA and YSYEKL. V was cut by 5 bases and J by 0 bases, with 8 bases left in between. CDR3 DNA sequence: TGCGCCAGCAGCGATGGGAGCTCCTATAATTCACCCCTCCACTTT. Amino acid sequence: CASSDGSSYNSPLHF.

The J gene is TRBJ1-3, the V gene TRBV3-1 (or the pseudogene TRBV3-2); tentative D call: TRBD1 (6 bases). Germline CDR1 and CDR2: LGHDT and YNNKEL (reference sequence). CDR3 length: 16 residues. V lost 4 bases and J lost 1, with 14 bases in between. The CDR3 sequence is CASSRQRGGSGNTIYF. In DNA form, the CDR3 reads TGTGCCAGCAGCCGCCAGAGGGGGGGATCTGGAAACACCATATATTTT.